This T cell receptor (beta chain) originates from a study of technical replicates of blood from a few donors. The CDR3 is made up of 13 amino acids. V lost 7 bases to trimming and J lost 9 bases; unmatched junction nucleotides: 8. The V gene's germline CDR1 is MDHEN and CDR2 SYDVKM. Here immunoSEQ multiplex PCR was the method, and the copy in TCRdb shows in-frame clones only, minus some. The table records about 84,000 clones, roughly 98% of them present only once. V and J are TRBV28 and TRBJ2-1; TRBD2 matches 8 bases. This receptor was identified in a human donor in good health. The sample consisted of T cells isolated from PBMCs. Here the CDR3 DNA reads TGTGCCAGCATCCTACCAGCGGGAGTTGAGCAGTTCTTC. Its translation is CASILPAGVEQFF.